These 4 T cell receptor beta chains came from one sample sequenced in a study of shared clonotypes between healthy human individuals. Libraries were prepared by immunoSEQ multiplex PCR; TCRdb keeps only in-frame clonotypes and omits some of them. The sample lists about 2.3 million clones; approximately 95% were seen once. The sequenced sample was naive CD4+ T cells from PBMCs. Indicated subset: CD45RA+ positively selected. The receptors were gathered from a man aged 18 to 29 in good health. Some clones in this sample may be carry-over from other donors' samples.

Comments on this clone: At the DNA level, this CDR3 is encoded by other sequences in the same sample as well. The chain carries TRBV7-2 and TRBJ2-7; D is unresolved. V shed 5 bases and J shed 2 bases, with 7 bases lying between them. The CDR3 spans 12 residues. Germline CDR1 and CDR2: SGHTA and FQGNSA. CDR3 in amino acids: CASSLTTYEQYF. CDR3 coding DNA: TGTGCCAGCAGCCTCACAACCTACGAGCAGTACTTC.

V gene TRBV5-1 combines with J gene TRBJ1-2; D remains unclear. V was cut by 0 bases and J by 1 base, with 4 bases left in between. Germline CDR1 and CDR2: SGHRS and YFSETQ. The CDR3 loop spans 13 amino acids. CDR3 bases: TGCGCCAGCAGCTTGGATGATAACTATGGCTACACCTTC. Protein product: CASSLDDNYGYTF.

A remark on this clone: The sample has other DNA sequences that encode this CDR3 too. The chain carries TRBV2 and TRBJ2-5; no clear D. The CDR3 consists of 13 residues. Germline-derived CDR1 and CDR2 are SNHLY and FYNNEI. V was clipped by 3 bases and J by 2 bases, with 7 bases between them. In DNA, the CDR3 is TGTGCCAGCAGTGACACGTCGCAAGAGACCCAGTACTTC. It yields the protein CASSDTSQETQYF.

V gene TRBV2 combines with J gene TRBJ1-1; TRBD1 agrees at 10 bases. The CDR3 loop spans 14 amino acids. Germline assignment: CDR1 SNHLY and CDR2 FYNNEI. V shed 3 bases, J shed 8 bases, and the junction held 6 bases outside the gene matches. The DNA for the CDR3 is TGTGCCAGCAGTGAGGACAGGGGGAGTTTCGAAGCTTTCTTT. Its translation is CASSEDRGSFEAFF.